This T cell receptor beta chain was obtained from a study of human versus mouse CDR3 diversity and MHC coevolution. Whole-study results and caveats: Human T cells were selected on six MHC II alleles. Humans had the largest estimated TCR beta repertoire, 1.5 million to 2 million clonotypes.

To note about this clone: As yet, its antigen is unknown.

Assay: immunoSEQ multiplex PCR; the TCRdb copy retains only in-frame clones and omits some. The sample comprises some 80,000 clones, under 95% of which are singletons, and around 0.15% rests with the top ten. Germline CDR1 and CDR2: LNHDA and SQIVND (reference sequence). The CDR3 totals 15 residues. Unmatched junction bases numbered 7, after V lost 6 bases and J lost 3 bases. This TCR was recovered from a person aged 30 to 70 in good health. Source material: naive CD4+ T cells from blood. Subset meaning: CD45RO-negative CD62L-positive naive CD4 T cells. The gene calls are TRBV19 and TRBJ2-1, with TRBD2 matching over 8 bases. CDR3 sequence reads: CASSRTGTSYNEQFF. The DNA of the CDR3 is TGTGCCAGTAGCAGAACCGGGACTAGCTACAATGAGCAGTTCTTC.